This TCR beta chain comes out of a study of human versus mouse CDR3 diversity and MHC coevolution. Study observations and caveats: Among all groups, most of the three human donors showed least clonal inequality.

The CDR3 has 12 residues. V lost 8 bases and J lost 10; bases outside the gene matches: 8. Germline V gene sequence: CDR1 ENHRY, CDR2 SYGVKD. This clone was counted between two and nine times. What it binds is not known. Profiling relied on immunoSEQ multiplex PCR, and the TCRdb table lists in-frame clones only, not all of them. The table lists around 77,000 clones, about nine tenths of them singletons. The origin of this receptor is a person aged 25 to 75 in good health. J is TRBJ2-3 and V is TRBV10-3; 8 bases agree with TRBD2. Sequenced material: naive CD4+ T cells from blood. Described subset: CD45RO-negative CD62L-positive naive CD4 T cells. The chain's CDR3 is CAIGNRREAQYF. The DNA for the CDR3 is TGTGCCATCGGGAATCGGCGGGAGGCGCAGTATTTT.